The text below deals with one T cell receptor beta chain. TCRdb's table, derived via immunoSEQ multiplex PCR, lists solely in-frame clones and lacks some. The sample has over 100,000 clones; around 88% are singletons. This sample was taken from a study of control samples from healthy donors and cancer patients. Sequenced sample: blood. The source of this sequence is a woman in her 50s in good health.

This CDR3 is CASRRNSGGANTGELFF. The CDR3 DNA follows: TGTGCCAGCAGGCGAAATAGCGGGGGGGCCAACACCGGGGAGCTGTTTTTT. The chain couples TRBV4-2 to TRBJ2-2; 11 nucleotides match TRBD2. CDR3 size: 17 residues. J was trimmed by 2 bases and V by 6 bases; bases with no gene match: 8. Germline V gives CDR1 LGHNA, CDR2 YNFKEQ.